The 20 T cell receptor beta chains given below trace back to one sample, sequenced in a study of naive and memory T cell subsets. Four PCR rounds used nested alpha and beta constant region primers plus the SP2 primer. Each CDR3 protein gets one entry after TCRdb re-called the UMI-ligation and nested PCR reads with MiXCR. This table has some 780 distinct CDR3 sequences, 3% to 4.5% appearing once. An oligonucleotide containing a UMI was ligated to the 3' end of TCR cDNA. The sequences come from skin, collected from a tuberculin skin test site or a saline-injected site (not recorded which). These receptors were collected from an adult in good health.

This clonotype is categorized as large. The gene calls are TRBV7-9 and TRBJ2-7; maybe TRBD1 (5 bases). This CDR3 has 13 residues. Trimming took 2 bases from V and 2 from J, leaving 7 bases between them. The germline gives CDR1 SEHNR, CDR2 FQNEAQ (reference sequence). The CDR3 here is CASSLPGTYEQYF. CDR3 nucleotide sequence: TGTGCCAGCAGCTTACCAGGGACCTACGAGCAGTACTTC.

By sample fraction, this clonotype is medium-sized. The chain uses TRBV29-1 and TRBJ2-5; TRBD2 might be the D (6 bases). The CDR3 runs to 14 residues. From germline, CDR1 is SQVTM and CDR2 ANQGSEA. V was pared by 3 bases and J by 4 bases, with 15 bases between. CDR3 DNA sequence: TGCAGCGTTGAGTGGACCGGGAGAATAGAGACCCAGTACTTC. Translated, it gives CSVEWTGRIETQYF.

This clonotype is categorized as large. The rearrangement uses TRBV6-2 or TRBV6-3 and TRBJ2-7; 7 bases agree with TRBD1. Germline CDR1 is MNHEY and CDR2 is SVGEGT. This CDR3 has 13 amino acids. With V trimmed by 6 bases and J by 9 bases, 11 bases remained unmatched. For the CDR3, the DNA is TGTGCCAGCAGCCCGACAGGGAAGCGCCGGCAGTACTTC. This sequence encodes CASSPTGKRRQYF.

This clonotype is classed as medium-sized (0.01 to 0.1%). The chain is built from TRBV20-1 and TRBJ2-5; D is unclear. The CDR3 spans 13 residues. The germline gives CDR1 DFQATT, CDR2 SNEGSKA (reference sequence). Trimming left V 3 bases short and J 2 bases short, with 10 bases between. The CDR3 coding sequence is TGCAGTGCTAGCCTACAGACTCAAGAGACCCAGTACTTC. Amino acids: CSASLQTQETQYF.

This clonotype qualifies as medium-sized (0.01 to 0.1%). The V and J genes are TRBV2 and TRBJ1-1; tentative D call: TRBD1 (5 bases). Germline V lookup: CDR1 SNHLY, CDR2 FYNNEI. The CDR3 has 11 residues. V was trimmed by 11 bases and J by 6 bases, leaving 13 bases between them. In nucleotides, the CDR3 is TGTGCCGTTCCCAGGGAAGCTGAAGCTTTCTTT. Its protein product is CAVPREAEAFF. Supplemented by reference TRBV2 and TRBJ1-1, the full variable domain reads EPEVTQTPSHQVTQMGQEVILRCVPISNHLYFYWYRQILGQKVEFLVSFYNNEISEKSEIFDDQFSVERPDGSNFTLKIRSTKLEDSAMYFCAVPREAEAFFGQGTRLTVV.

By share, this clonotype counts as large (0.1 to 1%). CDR3 in DNA: TGTGCCAGCAGCTTAGGGGAACCCCTCCACTTT. Encoded protein: CASSLGEPLHF. This sequence joins TRBV7-9 and TRBJ1-6, with no clear D. The CDR3 spans 11 residues. Germline V gene lookup returns CDR1 SEHNR and CDR2 FQNEAQ (reference sequence). V was clipped by 1 base and J by 12 bases, with 4 bases between them.

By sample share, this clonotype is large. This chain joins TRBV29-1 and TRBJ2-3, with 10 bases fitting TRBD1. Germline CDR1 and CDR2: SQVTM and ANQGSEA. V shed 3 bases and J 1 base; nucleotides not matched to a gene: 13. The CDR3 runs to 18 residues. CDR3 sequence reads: CSVDTDRGLSDGTDTQYF. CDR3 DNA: TGCAGCGTTGACACAGACAGGGGGCTCTCGGATGGCACAGATACGCAGTATTTT.

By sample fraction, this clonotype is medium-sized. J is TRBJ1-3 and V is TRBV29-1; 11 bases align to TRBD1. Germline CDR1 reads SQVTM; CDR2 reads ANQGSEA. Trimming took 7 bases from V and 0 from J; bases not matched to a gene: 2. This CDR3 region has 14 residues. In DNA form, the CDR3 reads TGCAGCGGGACAGGGGGCAACTCTGGAAACACCATATATTTT. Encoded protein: CSGTGGNSGNTIYF.

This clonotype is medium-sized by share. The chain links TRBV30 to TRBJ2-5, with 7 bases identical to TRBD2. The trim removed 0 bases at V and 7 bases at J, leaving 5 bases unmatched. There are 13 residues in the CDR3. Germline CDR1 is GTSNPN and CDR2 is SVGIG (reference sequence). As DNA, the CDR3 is TGTGCCTGGAGTGTACCGGGAGGTGGGACCCAGTACTTC. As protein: CAWSVPGGGTQYF.

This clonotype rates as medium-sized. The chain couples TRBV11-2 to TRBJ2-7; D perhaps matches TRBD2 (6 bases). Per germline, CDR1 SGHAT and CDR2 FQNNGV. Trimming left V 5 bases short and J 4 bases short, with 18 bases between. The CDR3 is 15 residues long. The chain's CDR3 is CASSPQEGALYEQYF. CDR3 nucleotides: TGTGCCAGCAGCCCCCAGGAGGGAGCTTTGTACGAGCAGTACTTC.

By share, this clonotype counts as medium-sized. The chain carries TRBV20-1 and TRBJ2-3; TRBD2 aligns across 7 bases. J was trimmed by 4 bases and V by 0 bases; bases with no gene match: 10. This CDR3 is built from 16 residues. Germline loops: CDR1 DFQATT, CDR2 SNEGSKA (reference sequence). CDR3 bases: TGCAGTGCTAGAGATTGGGCTAGCGGCCGGCCAGATACGCAGTATTTT. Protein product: CSARDWASGRPDTQYF.

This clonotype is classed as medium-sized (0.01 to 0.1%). The CDR3 spells CASSFSTGRDEQFF. DNA of the CDR3: TGCGCCAGCAGCTTTTCGACAGGGAGGGATGAGCAGTTCTTC. The chain couples TRBV5-1 to TRBJ2-1; either TRBD1 or TRBD2 may supply D (7 bases each). The CDR3 sequence is 14 residues long. V was trimmed by 2 bases and J by 8 bases, leaving 14 bases between them. Germline V gives CDR1 SGHRS, CDR2 YFSETQ.

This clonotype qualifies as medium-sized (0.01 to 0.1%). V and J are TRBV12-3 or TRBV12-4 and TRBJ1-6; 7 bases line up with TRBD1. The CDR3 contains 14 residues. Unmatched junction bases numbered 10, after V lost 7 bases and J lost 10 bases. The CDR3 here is CASTEGAGGSPLHF. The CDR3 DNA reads TGTGCCAGCACCGAAGGGGCAGGGGGATCACCCCTCCACTTT.

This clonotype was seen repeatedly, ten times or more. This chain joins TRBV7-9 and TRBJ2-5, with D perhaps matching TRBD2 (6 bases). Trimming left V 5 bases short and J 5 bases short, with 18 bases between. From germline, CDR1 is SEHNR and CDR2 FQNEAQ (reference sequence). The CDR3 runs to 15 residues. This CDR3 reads CASSTRDCRMETQYF. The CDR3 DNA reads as TGTGCCAGCAGCACACGGGACTGTAGGATGGAGACCCAGTACTTC.

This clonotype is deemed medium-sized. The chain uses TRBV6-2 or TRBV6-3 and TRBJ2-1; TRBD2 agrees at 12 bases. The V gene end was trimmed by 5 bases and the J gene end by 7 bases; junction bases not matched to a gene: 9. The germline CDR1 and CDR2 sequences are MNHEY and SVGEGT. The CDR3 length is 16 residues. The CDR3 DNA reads TGTGCCAGCAGTAAACTCCTACTAGCGGGGGGTAATGAGCAGTTCTTC. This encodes CASSKLLLAGGNEQFF.

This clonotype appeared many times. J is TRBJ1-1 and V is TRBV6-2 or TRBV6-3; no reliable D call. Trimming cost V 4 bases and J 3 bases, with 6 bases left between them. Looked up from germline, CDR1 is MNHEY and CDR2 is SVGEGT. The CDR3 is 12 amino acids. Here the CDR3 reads CASSSRDTEAFF. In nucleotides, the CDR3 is TGTGCCAGCAGTTCCCGGGACACTGAAGCTTTCTTT.

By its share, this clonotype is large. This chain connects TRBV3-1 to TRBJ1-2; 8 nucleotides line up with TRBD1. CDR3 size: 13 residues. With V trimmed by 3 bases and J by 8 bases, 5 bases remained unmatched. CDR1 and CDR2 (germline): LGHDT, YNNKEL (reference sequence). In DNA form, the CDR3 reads TGTGCCAGCAGCCAGACAGGGGAAGGCGGCTACACCTTC. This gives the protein CASSQTGEGGYTF.

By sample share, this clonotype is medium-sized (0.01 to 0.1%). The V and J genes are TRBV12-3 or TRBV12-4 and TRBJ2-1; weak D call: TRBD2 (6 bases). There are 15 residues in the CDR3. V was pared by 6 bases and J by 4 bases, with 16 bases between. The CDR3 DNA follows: TGTGCCAGCAGCCCTGGAGGACTACTTTACAATGAGCAGTTCTTC. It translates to CASSPGGLLYNEQFF.

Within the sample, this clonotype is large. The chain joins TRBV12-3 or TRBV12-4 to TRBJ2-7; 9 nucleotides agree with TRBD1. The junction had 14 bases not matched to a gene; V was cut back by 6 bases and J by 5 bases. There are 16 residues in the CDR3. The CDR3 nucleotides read TGTGCCAGCAGCCGCGGCCGGGACAGGGAGATCCACGAGCAGTACTTC. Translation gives CASSRGRDREIHEQYF.

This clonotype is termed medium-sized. As DNA, the CDR3 is TGCAGCGTTTGGGGGCTCAGAGACACTGAAGCTTTCTTT. This translates into CSVWGLRDTEAFF. The chain couples TRBV29-1 to TRBJ1-1, with a tentative D call TRBD1 (6 bases). The germline V gene has CDR1 SQVTM and CDR2 ANQGSEA. V lost 5 bases, J lost 3 bases, and 13 bases lay in between. This CDR3 is 13 amino acids long.